Presented here are 29 T cell receptor beta chains from one specimen sequenced in a study of blood T cell repertoires in COVID-19. The protocol was immunoSEQ multiplex PCR, while the TCRdb copy is restricted to in-frame clones and leaves out a portion. The profile shows 200,000 to 250,000 clones, approximately 84% of them singletons. Specimen: peripheral blood. The source of these receptors is an elderly man with acute or convalescent COVID-19.

This chain joins TRBV9 and TRBJ1-3; D perhaps matches TRBD1 (6 bases). The V end was cut by 1 base, the J end by 0 bases, with 14 bases between. CDR1 is SGDLS and CDR2 is YYNGEE in the germline V gene. The CDR3 extends over 17 amino acids. The CDR3 region has the DNA TGTGCCAGCAGCGTATCCGGACAGCGAAGCTCTGGAAACACCATATATTTT. Its protein product is CASSVSGQRSSGNTIYF.

As concerns this clone: This same CDR3 is encoded by further DNA sequences in the sample. The CDR3 bases are TGCGCCAGCAGCTCAGGACTAGCGGGGGGCACAGATACGCAGTATTTT. Translated: CASSSGLAGGTDTQYF. The genes are TRBV5-1 and TRBJ2-3; TRBD2 agrees at 13 bases. The CDR3 is 16 amino acids. Germline lookup yields CDR1 SGHRS and CDR2 YFSETQ. The V and J ends lost 3 bases and 1 base, in that order; junction bases with no gene match: 2.

This clone was recorded a few times. The genes are TRBV7-3 and TRBJ2-2; a weak D match, TRBD1 (5 bases). The CDR3 consists of 17 residues. The germline CDR1 and CDR2 sequences are SGHTA and FQGTGA. V shed 5 bases and J shed 0 bases, with 16 bases lying between them. The CDR3 loop reads CASSPTVSLANTGELFF. The CDR3 DNA sequence: TGTGCCAGCAGCCCGACAGTTTCTCTCGCGAACACCGGGGAGCTGTTTTTT. The variable domain in full, with the rest retrieved from reference TRBV7-3 and TRBJ2-2, is GAGVSQTPSNKVTEKGKYVELRCDPISGHTALYWYRQSLGQGPEFLIYFQGTGAADDSGLPNDRFFAVRPEGSVSTLKIQRTERGDSAVYLCASSPTVSLANTGELFFGEGSRLTVL.

The rearrangement joins TRBV11-3 to TRBJ2-1, with 11 bases fitting TRBD2. CDR1 is SGHNT, CDR2 YENEEA, per germline. The CDR3 is made up of 16 amino acids. Trimming at V came to 5 bases and at J to 6 bases, leaving 9 bases not matched to a gene. DNA for the CDR3: TGTGCCAGCAGCCTAACCAGACTAGCGGGAATCAATGAGCAGTTCTTC. It codes for CASSLTRLAGINEQFF.

This sequence joins TRBV11-2 and TRBJ1-2; the match to TRBD1 covers 8 bases. The CDR3 extends over 13 amino acids. J lost 8 bases, V lost 1 base, and 3 bases had no gene match. The V gene's germline CDR1 is SGHAT and CDR2 FQNNGV. CDR3 bases: TGTGCCAGCAGCTTAGGACAGGGGCTAGGCTACACCTTC. Encoded protein: CASSLGQGLGYTF.

This clone has just one count. The V call is TRBV18, the J call TRBJ2-1, with D possibly matching TRBD1 (5 bases). Trimming stripped 4 bases from V and 1 base from J, with 11 bases between. This CDR3 is 15 amino acids long. Germline CDR1 KGHSH, CDR2 LQKENI. The CDR3 bases are TGTGCCAGCTCACTAGGGGTGGGGTCCTACAATGAGCAGTTCTTC. Its protein is CASSLGVGSYNEQFF.

The chain recombines TRBV27 with TRBJ2-1; 10 nucleotides align to TRBD1. There are 15 residues in the CDR3. CDR1 and CDR2 (germline): MNHEY, SMNVEV (reference sequence). Trimming removed 1 base from V and 6 bases from J; junction bases left unmatched: 3. The CDR3 coding sequence is TGTGCCAGCAGTTTATGGACAGGGGGAACCAATGAGCAGTTCTTC. It codes for CASSLWTGGTNEQFF.

The chain carries TRBV19 and TRBJ1-6; D is unresolved. Germline CDR1 and CDR2: LNHDA and SQIVND (reference sequence). The CDR3 covers 13 residues. The ends were cut back, 7 bases at V and 7 bases at J, with 11 bases in the middle. The CDR3 nucleotides are TGTGCCAGTACCCCAATGGGCAATTCACCCCTCCACTTT. Its protein is CASTPMGNSPLHF.

V usage is TRBV6-2 or TRBV6-3 and J usage is TRBJ1-6; 7 nucleotides align to TRBD1. The CDR3 consists of 16 residues. The germline V gene has CDR1 MNHEY and CDR2 SVGEGT. Trimming took 0 bases from V and 8 from J; bases not matched to a gene: 7. CDR3 sequence (DNA): TGTGCCAGCAGTTACTCGTTGGACAGGACCTATTCACCCCTCCACTTT. This codes for CASSYSLDRTYSPLHF.

This chain connects TRBV18 to TRBJ1-2, with no clear D. Germline V CDR1 and CDR2: KGHSH, LQKENI. This CDR3 spans 13 amino acids. Trimming removed 6 bases at V and 5 bases at J, with 13 bases between. For the CDR3, the DNA is TGTGCCAGCTCGTTGTCGGACTCTTATGGCTACACCTTC. This translates into CASSLSDSYGYTF. The full variable domain, rest sourced from reference TRBV18 and TRBJ1-2, is NAGVMQNPRHLVRRRGQEARLRCSPMKGHSHVYWYRQLPEEGLKFMVYLQKENIIDESGMPKERFSAEFPKEGPSILRIQQVVRGDSAAYFCASSLSDSYGYTFGSGTRLTVV.

This chain uses TRBV19 with TRBJ1-2, with 8 bases lining up with TRBD1. The CDR3 length is 15 residues. In germline, CDR1 is LNHDA, CDR2 SQIVND (reference sequence). The junction had 5 bases not matched to a gene; V was cut back by 1 base and J by 4 bases. CDR3 coding DNA: TGTGCCAGTAGTATAGGTGACAGGGGAGGCTATGGCTACACCTTC. This translates into CASSIGDRGGYGYTF.

The chain couples TRBV19 to TRBJ2-5, with TRBD2 matching 12 bases. Germline V lookup: CDR1 LNHDA, CDR2 SQIVND (reference sequence). V dropped 3 bases and J dropped 5; count of bases not matched to a gene: 4. This CDR3 region has 15 residues. CDR3 region: CASSILAGGGETQYF. Here the CDR3 DNA reads TGTGCCAGTAGTATCCTAGCGGGAGGGGGGGAGACCCAGTACTTC.

This clone was found once. This chain connects TRBV7-2 to TRBJ1-6; unclear D gene. Germline CDR1 is SGHTA and CDR2 is FQGNSA. The ends were cut back, 4 bases at V and 14 bases at J, with 12 bases in the middle. CDR3 length: 12 amino acids. CDR3 residues: CASSSTALALHF. The CDR3 DNA is TGTGCCAGCAGCTCTACCGCTCTTGCCCTCCACTTT.

This sequence joins TRBV4-3 and TRBJ1-2; TRBD1 aligns across 7 bases. CDR3 length equals 15 residues. Germline V lookup: CDR1 LGHNA, CDR2 YSLEER. V lost 0 bases and J lost 1; bases outside the gene matches: 2. The chain's CDR3 is CASSQDAGGNYGYTF. DNA for the CDR3: TGCGCCAGCAGCCAAGACGCAGGGGGTAACTATGGCTACACCTTC.

The CDR3 loop is CASSSSTGSKTQYF. The CDR3 nucleotides are TGTGCCAGCAGCTCCTCGACAGGGTCGAAGACCCAGTACTTC. The rearrangement uses TRBV11-2 and TRBJ2-5; TRBD1 aligns across 7 bases. Germline CDR1 SGHAT, CDR2 FQNNGV. The CDR3 extends over 14 amino acids. V gave up 4 bases and J gave up 6 bases; unmatched junction bases: 8.

V usage is TRBV6-2 or TRBV6-3 and J usage is TRBJ1-3; no definite D call. The germline V gene encodes CDR1 MNHEY and CDR2 SVGEGT. CDR3 length: 14 amino acids. Trimming removed 5 bases from V and 4 bases from J, with 12 bases in between. The CDR3 sequence is CASSDRHTGNTIYF. In nucleotides, the CDR3 is TGTGCCAGCAGTGACCGACATACCGGAAACACCATATATTTT.

This clone was detected once. The chain is built from TRBV5-1 and TRBJ2-2; TRBD2 might be the D (5 bases). CDR1 and CDR2 (germline): SGHRS, YFSETQ. The CDR3 spans 17 residues. Trimming removed 3 bases from V and 2 bases from J, with 17 bases in between. The chain's CDR3 is CASSSDFFTFNTGELFF. CDR3 sequence (DNA): TGCGCCAGCAGCTCGGACTTCTTCACTTTTAACACCGGGGAGCTGTTTTTT.

This chain joins TRBV6-6 and TRBJ1-2; 8 bases are shared with TRBD1. J lost 5 bases, V lost 6 bases, and 14 bases had no gene match. CDR3 length: 16 residues. The germline V gene encodes CDR1 MNHNY and CDR2 SVGAGI (reference sequence). The CDR3 sequence: CASSHFQGANDYGYTF. The CDR3 nucleotides are TGTGCCAGCAGCCACTTCCAGGGGGCTAACGATTATGGCTACACCTTC.

The chain employs TRBV6-5 and TRBJ1-3, with D possibly matching TRBD1 (5 bases). Germline V CDR1 and CDR2: MNHEY, SVGAGI. Between the trimmed V and J ends, which lost 5 bases and 0 bases, there was a span of 11 bases. CDR3 length: 15 residues. The CDR3 sequence: CASSILTASGNTIYF. CDR3 sequence (DNA): TGTGCCAGCAGTATCCTGACAGCCTCTGGAAACACCATATATTTT.

This clone was picked up a small number of times. CDR3: CAMASSTDTQYF. CDR3 DNA: TGTGCCATGGCTTCTAGCACAGATACGCAGTATTTT. The genes are TRBV10-3 and TRBJ2-3, with no clear D. V was trimmed by 9 bases and J by 0 bases, leaving 7 bases between them. CDR1 and CDR2 from the germline V gene are ENHRY and SYGVKD. This CDR3 contains 12 residues.

The chain combines TRBV28 with TRBJ1-3; no clear D. Germline values: CDR1 MDHEN, CDR2 SYDVKM. There are 14 residues in the CDR3. Trimming took 7 bases from V and 1 from J, leaving 11 bases between them. The CDR3 DNA reads as TGTGCCAGCATTCCCGGGAGGTCTGGAAACACCATATATTTT. Amino acids: CASIPGRSGNTIYF.

The chain has TRBV7-9 and TRBJ1-6; no definite D call. Trimming left V 3 bases short and J 10 bases short, with 13 bases between. The germline gives CDR1 SEHNR, CDR2 FQNEAQ (reference sequence). This CDR3 is built from 14 residues. The CDR3: CASSFWSDPSPLHF. The CDR3 bases are TGTGCCAGCAGCTTCTGGTCAGATCCGTCACCCCTCCACTTT.

The chain carries TRBV29-1 and TRBJ2-1; TRBD2 is a possible D gene (5 bases). With 5 bases removed from V and 7 bases from J, the gap between germline ends came to 9 bases. The CDR3 runs 11 residues. Germline CDR1 and CDR2: SQVTM and ANQGSEA. CDR3 protein: CSVLGLNEQFF. The CDR3 DNA follows: TGCAGCGTTCTAGGACTTAATGAGCAGTTCTTC.

This chain joins TRBV28 and TRBJ1-2; 11 bases map to TRBD1. There are 14 residues in the CDR3. V gave up 6 bases and J gave up 1 base; unmatched junction bases: 1. CDR1 is MDHEN, CDR2 SYDVKM, per germline. This CDR3 is CASRGQGGNYGYTF. The CDR3 DNA follows: TGTGCCAGCAGGGGACAGGGGGGTAACTATGGCTACACCTTC.

In its sample, this clone was seen once. J is TRBJ2-5 and V is TRBV18, with TRBD1 identical over 8 bases. The CDR3 length is 18 residues. The germline CDR1 and CDR2 sequences are KGHSH and LQKENI. Losses at the gene ends were 4 bases for V and 2 bases for J; bases not matched to a gene: 15. CDR3 sequence (DNA): TGTGCCAGCTCACTTTACGCGGCTTCGGGACAGGATCAAGAGACCCAGTACTTC. Protein product: CASSLYAASGQDQETQYF.

This chain joins TRBV7-2 and TRBJ2-3, with D maybe TRBD1 (5 bases). The CDR3 runs 15 residues. Germline V lookup: CDR1 SGHTA, CDR2 FQGNSA. The ends were cut back, 5 bases at V and 0 bases at J, with 12 bases in the middle. This chain's CDR3 is CASSKTDFSTDTQYF. In DNA, the CDR3 is TGTGCCAGCAGCAAGACAGACTTTAGCACAGATACGCAGTATTTT.

This CDR3 reads CSVKQGYTDTQYF. The CDR3 bases are TGCAGCGTTAAACAGGGGTACACAGATACGCAGTATTTT. The chain links TRBV29-1 to TRBJ2-3; TRBD1 matches at 7 bases. The CDR3 loop spans 13 amino acids. CDR1 and CDR2 (germline): SQVTM, ANQGSEA. V shed 5 bases, J shed 2 bases, and the junction held 4 bases outside the gene matches.

CDR3 amino acids: CASFFRGSSYNEQFF. The CDR3 nucleotides are TGTGCCAGCTTTTTCAGGGGTAGCTCCTACAATGAGCAGTTCTTC. V gene TRBV25-1 combines with J gene TRBJ2-1; D perhaps matches TRBD1 (6 bases). Germline V lookup: CDR1 MGHDK, CDR2 SYGVNS. V was clipped by 8 bases and J by 0 bases, with 14 bases between them. The CDR3 has 15 amino acids.

V gene TRBV24-1 combines with J gene TRBJ2-2; 13 positions agree with TRBD2. CDR3 length: 19 amino acids. The germline V gene encodes CDR1 KGHDR and CDR2 SFDVKD. V trimming: 3 bases; J trimming: 3 bases; junction bases outside the gene matches: 9. CDR3 coding DNA: TGTGCCACCAGTGATCAGGGACTAGCGGGGAGTTGGGACACCGGGGAGCTGTTTTTT. This translates into CATSDQGLAGSWDTGELFF.